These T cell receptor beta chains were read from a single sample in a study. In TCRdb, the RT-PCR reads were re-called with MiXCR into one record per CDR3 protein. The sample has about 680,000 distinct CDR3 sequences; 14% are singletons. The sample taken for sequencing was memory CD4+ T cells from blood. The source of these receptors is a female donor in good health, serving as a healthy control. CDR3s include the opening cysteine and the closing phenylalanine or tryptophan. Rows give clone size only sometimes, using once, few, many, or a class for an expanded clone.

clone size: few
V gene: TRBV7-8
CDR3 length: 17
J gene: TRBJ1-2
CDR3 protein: CASSLKGQGTFGYGYTF

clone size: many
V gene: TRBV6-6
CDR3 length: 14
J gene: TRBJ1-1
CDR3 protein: CASSRATVNTEAFF

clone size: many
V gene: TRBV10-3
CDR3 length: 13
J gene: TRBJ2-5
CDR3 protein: CAIAPGVQETQYF

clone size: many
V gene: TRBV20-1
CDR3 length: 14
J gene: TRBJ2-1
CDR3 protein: CSARKTSGYNEQFF

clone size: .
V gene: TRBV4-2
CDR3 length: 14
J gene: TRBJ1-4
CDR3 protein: CASSQGGTAEKLFF

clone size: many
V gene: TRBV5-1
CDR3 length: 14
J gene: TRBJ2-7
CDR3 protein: CASSGGQASYEQYF

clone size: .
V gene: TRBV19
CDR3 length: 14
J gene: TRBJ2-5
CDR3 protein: CASSRLDGGETQYF

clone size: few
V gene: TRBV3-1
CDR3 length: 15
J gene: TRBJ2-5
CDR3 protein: CASSPGWTRGETQYF

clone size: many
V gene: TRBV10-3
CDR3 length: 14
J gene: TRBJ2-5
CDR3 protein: CAIRSEAFQETQYF

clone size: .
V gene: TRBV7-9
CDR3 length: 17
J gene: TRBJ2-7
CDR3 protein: CASSSPVKGPHSYEQYF

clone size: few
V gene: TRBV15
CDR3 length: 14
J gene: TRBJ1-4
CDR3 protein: CATSRPGPNEKLFF

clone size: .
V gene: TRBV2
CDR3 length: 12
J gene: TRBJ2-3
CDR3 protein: CASSEGTDTQYF

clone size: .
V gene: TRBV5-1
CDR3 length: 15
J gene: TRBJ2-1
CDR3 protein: CASRDSGTIGDEQFF

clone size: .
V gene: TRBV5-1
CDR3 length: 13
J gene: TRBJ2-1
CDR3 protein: CASTFMNGQDAFF

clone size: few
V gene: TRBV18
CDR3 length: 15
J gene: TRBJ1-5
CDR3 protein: CASSLSQGNNQPQHF

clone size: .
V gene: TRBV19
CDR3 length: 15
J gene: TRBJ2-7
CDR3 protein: CASSMGQGRTYEQYF

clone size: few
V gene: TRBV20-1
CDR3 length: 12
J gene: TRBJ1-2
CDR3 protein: CSARGTHWGYTF

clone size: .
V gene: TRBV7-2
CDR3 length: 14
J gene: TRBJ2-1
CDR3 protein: CATALARSYNEQFF

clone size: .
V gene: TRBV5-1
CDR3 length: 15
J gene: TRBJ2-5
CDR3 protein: CASSLWGGEQETQYF

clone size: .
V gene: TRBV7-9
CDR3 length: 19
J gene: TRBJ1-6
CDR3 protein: CASSLAQTAGLSYNSPLHF

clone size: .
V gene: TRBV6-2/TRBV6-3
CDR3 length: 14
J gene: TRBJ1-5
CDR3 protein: CASRSDRANQPQHF

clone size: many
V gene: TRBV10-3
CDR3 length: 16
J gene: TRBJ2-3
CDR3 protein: CAISESSGGNTDTQYF

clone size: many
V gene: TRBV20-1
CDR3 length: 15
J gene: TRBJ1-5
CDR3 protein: CSARDGTKRNQPQHF

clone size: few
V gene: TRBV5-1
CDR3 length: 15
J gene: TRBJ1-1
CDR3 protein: CASSPGGGRNTEAFF

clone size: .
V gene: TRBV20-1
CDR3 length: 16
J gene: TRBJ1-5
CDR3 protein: CSARDFVANSNQPQHF